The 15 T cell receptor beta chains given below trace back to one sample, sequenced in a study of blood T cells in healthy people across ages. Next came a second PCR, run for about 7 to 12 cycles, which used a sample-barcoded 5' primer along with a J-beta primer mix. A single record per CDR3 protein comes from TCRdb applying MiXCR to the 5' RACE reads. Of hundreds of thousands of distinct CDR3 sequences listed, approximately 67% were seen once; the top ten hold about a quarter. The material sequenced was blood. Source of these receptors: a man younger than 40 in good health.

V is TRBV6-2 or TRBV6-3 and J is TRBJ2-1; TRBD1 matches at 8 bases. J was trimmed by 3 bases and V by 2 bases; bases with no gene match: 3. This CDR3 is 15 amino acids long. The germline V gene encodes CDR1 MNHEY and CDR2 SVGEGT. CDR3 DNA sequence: TGTGCCAGCAGTTACAGGACAGGGTACTACAATGAGCAGTTCTTC. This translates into CASSYRTGYYNEQFF.

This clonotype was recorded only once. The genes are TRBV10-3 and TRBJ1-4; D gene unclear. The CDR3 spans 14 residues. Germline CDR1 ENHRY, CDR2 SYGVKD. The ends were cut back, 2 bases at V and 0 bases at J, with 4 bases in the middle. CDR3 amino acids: CAISEEATNEKLFF. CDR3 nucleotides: TGTGCCATCAGTGAGGAGGCAACTAATGAAAAACTGTTTTTT.

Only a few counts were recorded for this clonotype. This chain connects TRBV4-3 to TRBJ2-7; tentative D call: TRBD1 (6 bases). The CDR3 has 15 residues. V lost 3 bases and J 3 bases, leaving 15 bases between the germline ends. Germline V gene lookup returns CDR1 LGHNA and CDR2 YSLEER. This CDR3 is CASSQYLGTLYEQYF. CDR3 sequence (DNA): TGCGCCAGCAGCCAGTACCTCGGGACACTCTACGAGCAGTACTTC.

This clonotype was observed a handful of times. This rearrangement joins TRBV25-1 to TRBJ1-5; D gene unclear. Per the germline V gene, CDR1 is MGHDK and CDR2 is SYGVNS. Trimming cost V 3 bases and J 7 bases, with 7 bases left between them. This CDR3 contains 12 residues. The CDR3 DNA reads TGTGCCAGCAGTGACCCCGGCCAGCCCCAGCATTTT. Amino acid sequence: CASSDPGQPQHF.

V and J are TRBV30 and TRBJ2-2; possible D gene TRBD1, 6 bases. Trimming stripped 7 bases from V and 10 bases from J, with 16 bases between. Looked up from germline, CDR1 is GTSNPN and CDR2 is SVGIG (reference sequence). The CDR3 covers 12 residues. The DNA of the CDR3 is TGTGCCTCATCAGTAACAGGGTCGGAGCTGTTTTTT. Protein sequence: CASSVTGSELFF. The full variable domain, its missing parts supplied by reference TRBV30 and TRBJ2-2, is SQTIHQWPATLVQPVGSPLSLECTVEGTSNPNLYWYRQAAGRGLQLLFYSVGIGQISSEVPQNLSASRPQDRQFILSSKKLLLSDSGFYLCASSVTGSELFFGEGSRLTVL.

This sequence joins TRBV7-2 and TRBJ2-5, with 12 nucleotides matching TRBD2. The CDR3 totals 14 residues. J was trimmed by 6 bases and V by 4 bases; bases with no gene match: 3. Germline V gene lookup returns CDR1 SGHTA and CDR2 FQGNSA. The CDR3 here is CASSSTSGGQTQYF. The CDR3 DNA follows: TGTGCCAGCAGCTCGACTAGCGGGGGCCAGACCCAGTACTTC.

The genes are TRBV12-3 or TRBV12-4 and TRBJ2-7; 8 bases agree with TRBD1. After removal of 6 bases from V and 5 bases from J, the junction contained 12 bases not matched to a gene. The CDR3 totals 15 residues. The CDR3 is CASSYLLDRVNEQYF. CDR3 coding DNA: TGTGCCAGCAGCTACCTTCTGGACAGGGTAAACGAGCAGTACTTC.

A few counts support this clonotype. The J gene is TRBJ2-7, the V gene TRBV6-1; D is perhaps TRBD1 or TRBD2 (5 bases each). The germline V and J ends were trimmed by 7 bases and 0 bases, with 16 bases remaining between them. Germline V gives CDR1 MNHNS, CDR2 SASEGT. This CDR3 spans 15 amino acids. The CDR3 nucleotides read TGTGCCAGCAAATTGGGACCCTCGAGCTCCTACGAGCAGTACTTC. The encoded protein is CASKLGPSSSYEQYF.

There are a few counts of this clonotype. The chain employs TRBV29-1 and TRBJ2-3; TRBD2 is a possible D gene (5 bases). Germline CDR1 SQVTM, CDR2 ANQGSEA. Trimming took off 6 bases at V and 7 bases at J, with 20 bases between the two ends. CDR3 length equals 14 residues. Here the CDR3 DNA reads TGCAGCGTGTGGGGAGAATACGGAGAGAATACGCAGTATTTT. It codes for CSVWGEYGENTQYF.

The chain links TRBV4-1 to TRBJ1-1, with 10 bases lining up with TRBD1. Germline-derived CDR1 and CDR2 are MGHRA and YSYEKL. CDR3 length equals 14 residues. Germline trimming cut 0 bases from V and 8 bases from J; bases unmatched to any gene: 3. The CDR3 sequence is CASSQEGTGEEAFF. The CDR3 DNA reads TGCGCCAGCAGCCAAGAGGGGACAGGGGAAGAAGCTTTCTTT.

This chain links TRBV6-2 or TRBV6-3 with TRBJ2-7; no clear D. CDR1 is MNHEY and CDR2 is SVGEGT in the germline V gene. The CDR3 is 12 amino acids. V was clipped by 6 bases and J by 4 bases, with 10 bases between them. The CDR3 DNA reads TGTGCCAGCAGGTACAGCCCATACGAGCAGTACTTC. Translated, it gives CASRYSPYEQYF.

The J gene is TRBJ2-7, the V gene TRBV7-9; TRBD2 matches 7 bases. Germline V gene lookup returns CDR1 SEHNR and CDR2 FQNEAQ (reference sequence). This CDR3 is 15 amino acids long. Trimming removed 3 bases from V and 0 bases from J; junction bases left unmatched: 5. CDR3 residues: CASSLGGVFSYEQYF. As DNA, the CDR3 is TGTGCCAGCAGCTTGGGGGGGGTTTTCTCCTACGAGCAGTACTTC. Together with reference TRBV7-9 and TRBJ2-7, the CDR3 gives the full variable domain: DTGVSQNPRHKITKRGQNVTFRCDPISEHNRLYWYRQTLGQGPEFLTYFQNEAQLEKSRLLSDRFSAERPKGSFSTLEIQRTEQGDSAMYLCASSLGGVFSYEQYFGPGTRLTVT.

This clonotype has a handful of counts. For the CDR3, the DNA is TGTGCCAGCAGCTTAGATACATACTATGGCTACACCTTC. Its protein is CASSLDTYYGYTF. The rearrangement uses TRBV7-2 and TRBJ1-2; no definite D call. The CDR3 covers 13 residues. Germline V gene sequence: CDR1 SGHTA, CDR2 FQGNSA. V lost 1 base and J lost 3, with 6 bases in between.

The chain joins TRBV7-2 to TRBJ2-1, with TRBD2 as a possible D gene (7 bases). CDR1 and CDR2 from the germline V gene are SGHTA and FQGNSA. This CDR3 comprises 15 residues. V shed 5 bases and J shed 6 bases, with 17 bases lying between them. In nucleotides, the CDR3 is TGTGCCAGCAGCCCATGGGGGGGCACCTCCAATGAGCAGTTCTTC. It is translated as CASSPWGGTSNEQFF.

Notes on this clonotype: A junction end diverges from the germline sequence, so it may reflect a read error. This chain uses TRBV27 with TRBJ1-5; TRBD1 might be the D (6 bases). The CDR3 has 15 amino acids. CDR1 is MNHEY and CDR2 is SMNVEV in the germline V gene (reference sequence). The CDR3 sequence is CASSLLGGSNQPRHF. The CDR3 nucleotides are TGTGCCAGCAGTTTATTAGGGGGGAGCAATCAGCCCCGGCATTTT.